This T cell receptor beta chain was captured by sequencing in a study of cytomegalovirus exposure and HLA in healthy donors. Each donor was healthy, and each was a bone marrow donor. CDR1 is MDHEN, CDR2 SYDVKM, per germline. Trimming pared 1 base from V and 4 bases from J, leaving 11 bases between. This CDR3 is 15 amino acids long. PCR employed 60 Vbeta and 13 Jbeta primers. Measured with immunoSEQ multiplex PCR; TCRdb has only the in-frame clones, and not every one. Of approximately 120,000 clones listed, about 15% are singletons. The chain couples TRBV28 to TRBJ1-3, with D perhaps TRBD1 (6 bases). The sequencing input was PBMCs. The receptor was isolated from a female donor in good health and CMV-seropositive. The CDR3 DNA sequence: TGTGCCAGCAGTTTATACCGGACAGCCGGAAACACCATATATTTT. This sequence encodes CASSLYRTAGNTIYF.